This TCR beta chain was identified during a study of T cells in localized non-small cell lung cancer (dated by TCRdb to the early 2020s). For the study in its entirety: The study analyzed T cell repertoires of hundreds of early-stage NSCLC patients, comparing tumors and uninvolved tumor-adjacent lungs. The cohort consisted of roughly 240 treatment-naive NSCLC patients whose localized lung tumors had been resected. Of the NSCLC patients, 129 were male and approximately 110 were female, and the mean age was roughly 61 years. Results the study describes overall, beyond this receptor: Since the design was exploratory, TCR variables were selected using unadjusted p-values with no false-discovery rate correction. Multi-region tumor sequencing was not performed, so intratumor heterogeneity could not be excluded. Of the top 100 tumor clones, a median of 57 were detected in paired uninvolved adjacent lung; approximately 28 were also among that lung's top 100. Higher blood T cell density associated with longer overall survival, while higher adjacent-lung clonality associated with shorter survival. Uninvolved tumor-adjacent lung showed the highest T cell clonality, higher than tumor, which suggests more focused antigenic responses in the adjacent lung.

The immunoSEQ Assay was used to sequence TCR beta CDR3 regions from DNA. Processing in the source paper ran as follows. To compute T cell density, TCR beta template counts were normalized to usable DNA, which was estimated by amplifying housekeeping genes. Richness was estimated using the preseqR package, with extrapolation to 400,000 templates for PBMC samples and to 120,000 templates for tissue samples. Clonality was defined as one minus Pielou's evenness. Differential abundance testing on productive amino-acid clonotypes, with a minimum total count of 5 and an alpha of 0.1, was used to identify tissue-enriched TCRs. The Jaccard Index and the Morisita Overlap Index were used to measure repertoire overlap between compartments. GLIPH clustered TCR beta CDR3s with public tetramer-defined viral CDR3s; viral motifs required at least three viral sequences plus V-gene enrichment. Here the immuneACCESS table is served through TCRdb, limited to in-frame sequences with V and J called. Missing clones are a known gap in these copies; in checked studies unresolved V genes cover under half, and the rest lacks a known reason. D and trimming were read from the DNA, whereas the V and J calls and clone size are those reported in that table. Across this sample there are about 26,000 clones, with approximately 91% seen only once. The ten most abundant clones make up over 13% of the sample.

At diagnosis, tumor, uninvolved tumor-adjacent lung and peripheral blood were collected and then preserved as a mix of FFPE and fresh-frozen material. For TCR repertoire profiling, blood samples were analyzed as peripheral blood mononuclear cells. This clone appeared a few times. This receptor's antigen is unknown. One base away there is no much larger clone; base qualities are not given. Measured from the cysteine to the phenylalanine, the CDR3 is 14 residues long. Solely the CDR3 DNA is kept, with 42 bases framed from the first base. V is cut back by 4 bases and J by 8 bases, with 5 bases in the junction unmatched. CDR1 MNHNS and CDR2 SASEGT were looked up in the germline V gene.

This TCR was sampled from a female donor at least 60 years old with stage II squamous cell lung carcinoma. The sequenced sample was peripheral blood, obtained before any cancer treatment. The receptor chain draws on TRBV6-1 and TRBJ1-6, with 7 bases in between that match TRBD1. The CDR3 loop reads CASSGGQMDSPLHF. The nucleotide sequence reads TGTGCCAGCAGTGGGGGACAGATGGATTCACCCCTCCACTTT.